The 29 T cell receptor beta chains given below trace back to one sample, sequenced in a study of EBV T-cell therapy then PD-1 blockade in nasopharyngeal carcinoma. Their recognized antigens are unknown. The treatment here: AdE1-LMPpoly-expanded autologous EBV-specific T-cell therapy followed by anti-PD-1 nivolumab. The table came from immunoSEQ multiplex PCR; TCRdb's copy has only in-frame clones and leaves some out. The data show 20,000 to 25,000 clones, over 75% seen once. Sequenced here: CD8+ T cells from blood, sampled at approximately day 61 from a patient whose treatment included autologous EBV-specific T cells and nivolumab. The receptors were sampled from a man aged 40-49 years with nasopharyngeal carcinoma.

The chain recombines TRBV19 with TRBJ1-5; 7 positions agree with TRBD1. J lost 0 bases, V lost 4 bases, and 6 bases had no gene match. This CDR3 has 16 amino acids. Germline CDR1 LNHDA, CDR2 SQIVND (reference sequence). The CDR3 bases are TGTGCCAGTAGTACAGGGGGTGGCAGTAGCAATCAGCCCCAGCATTTT. Translated: CASSTGGGSSNQPQHF.

As DNA, the CDR3 is TGCGCCAGCAGCCAAGACCCCAGGTGGGGCACGGTGAACACTGAAGCTTTCTTT. It translates to CASSQDPRWGTVNTEAFF. The rearrangement joins TRBV4-3 to TRBJ1-1; TRBD1 is a possible D gene (5 bases). This CDR3 spans 18 amino acids. Germline CDR1 LGHNA, CDR2 YSLEER. Trimming stripped 0 bases from V and 0 bases from J, with 17 bases between.

This rearrangement joins TRBV29-1 to TRBJ1-4; 9 bases map to TRBD1. The V gene's germline CDR1 is SQVTM and CDR2 ANQGSEA. CDR3 length: 15 residues. V shed 7 bases and J 2 bases; nucleotides not matched to a gene: 8. CDR3 coding DNA: TGCAGCGCCCGGACAGGGGATAGGACTAATGAAAAACTGTTTTTT. Protein sequence: CSARTGDRTNEKLFF.

This clone was counted a single time. The chain links TRBV25-1 to TRBJ1-2; a possible D gene is TRBD1 (5 bases). Germline CDR1 and CDR2: MGHDK and SYGVNS. Trimming pared 7 bases from V and 5 bases from J, leaving 17 bases between. The CDR3 is 14 residues long. The CDR3 DNA reads as TGTGCCAGCACCGGGACGGAATTGATTTATGGCTACACCTTC. Translating gives CASTGTELIYGYTF.

The CDR3 DNA reads TGTGCCAGCAGTTACTCGAAATCCTACGAGCAGTACTTC. Protein sequence: CASSYSKSYEQYF. This chain links TRBV6-5 with TRBJ2-7; D not certain. This CDR3 contains 13 residues. Germline CDR1 reads MNHEY; CDR2 reads SVGAGI. Trimming pared 0 bases from V and 1 base from J, leaving 4 bases between.

This rearrangement joins TRBV2 to TRBJ2-4; 7 bases match TRBD2. Trimming removed 3 bases from V and 0 bases from J; junction bases left unmatched: 5. This CDR3 region has 16 residues. Germline assignment: CDR1 SNHLY and CDR2 FYNNEI. CDR3 DNA: TGTGCCAGCAGTGACGGAGGCGGGGGAGCCAAAAACATTCAGTACTTC. Translation gives CASSDGGGGAKNIQYF.

This sequence joins TRBV5-5 and TRBJ2-7, with 7 bases identical to TRBD1. Germline-derived CDR1 and CDR2 are SGHKS and YYEKEE (reference sequence). CDR3 length: 14 amino acids. J was trimmed by 2 bases and V by 0 bases; bases with no gene match: 2. CDR3 amino acids: CASSLGGQTYEQYF. As DNA, the CDR3 is TGTGCCAGCAGCTTGGGGGGACAGACCTACGAGCAGTACTTC.

The chain joins TRBV4-3 to TRBJ2-7; D may be TRBD1 or TRBD2 (5 bases each). The germline V gene has CDR1 LGHNA and CDR2 YSLEER. V lost 1 base, J lost 4 bases, and 11 bases lay in between. CDR3 length equals 14 residues. The CDR3 nucleotides read TGCGCCAGCAGCCAAGTGCTGGGACGGTACGAGCAGTACTTC. Amino acid sequence: CASSQVLGRYEQYF.

The genes are TRBV6-5 and TRBJ2-7; D is ambiguous. The length of the CDR3 is 14 residues. In germline, CDR1 is MNHEY, CDR2 SVGAGI. Trimming pared 0 bases from V and 2 bases from J, leaving 8 bases between. The CDR3 DNA follows: TGTGCCAGCAGTTACTCCGGCTTAACCTACGAGCAGTACTTC. Its protein product is CASSYSGLTYEQYF.

This chain links TRBV6-6 with TRBJ2-2, with TRBD1 matching 10 bases. Germline CDR1 MNHNY, CDR2 SVGAGI (reference sequence). With 7 bases clipped from V and 7 bases from J, the junction kept 6 bases outside the gene matches. The CDR3 spans 14 residues. The CDR3 reads CASKGTGAGGELFF. DNA of the CDR3: TGTGCCAGCAAAGGGACAGGGGCGGGCGGGGAGCTGTTTTTT.

The chain combines TRBV4-1 with TRBJ2-2; D unclear. The length of the CDR3 is 13 residues. CDR1 and CDR2 (germline): MGHRA, YSYEKL. V lost 0 bases and J lost 6, with 5 bases in between. The CDR3 protein is CASSQEAAGELFF. The CDR3 DNA is TGCGCCAGCAGCCAAGAGGCCGCCGGGGAGCTGTTTTTT.

This clone has only a few counts. The J gene is TRBJ1-5, the V gene TRBV2; D perhaps matches TRBD1 (5 bases). CDR3 size: 16 residues. In germline, CDR1 is SNHLY, CDR2 FYNNEI. V was clipped by 1 base and J by 0 bases, with 10 bases between them. The DNA of the CDR3 is TGTGCCAGCAGTGAAGATGGGGCGTATAGCAATCAGCCCCAGCATTTT. It translates to CASSEDGAYSNQPQHF.

This chain connects TRBV27 to TRBJ1-2, with TRBD1 matching 7 bases. This CDR3 contains 13 residues. The ends lost 5 bases at V and 7 bases at J; junction bases unmatched: 7. The germline gives CDR1 MNHEY, CDR2 SMNVEV (reference sequence). In DNA form, the CDR3 reads TGTGCCAGCAGTCCCGACAGGGACGTTGGCTACACCTTC. Amino acids: CASSPDRDVGYTF.

The chain joins TRBV11-2 to TRBJ2-7; TRBD2 is a possible D gene (5 bases). This CDR3 region has 14 residues. CDR1 SGHAT and CDR2 FQNNGV come from the germline V gene. V was pared by 5 bases and J by 3 bases, with 14 bases between. In nucleotides, the CDR3 is TGTGCCAGCAGCGGAGGACCCGGCGGCTACGAGCAGTACTTC. Encoded protein: CASSGGPGGYEQYF.

This chain links TRBV12-3 or TRBV12-4 with TRBJ1-5; weak D call: TRBD1 (5 bases). Trimming shortened V by 3 bases and J by 4 bases, and 7 bases separated the two germline ends. The CDR3 runs 13 residues. CDR3 protein: CASSFSGNQPQHF. CDR3 nucleotide sequence: TGTGCCAGCAGTTTCTCAGGGAATCAGCCCCAGCATTTT.

The chain has TRBV11-1 and TRBJ2-7; 7 positions match TRBD1. The CDR3 extends over 14 amino acids. The V and J ends lost 5 bases and 4 bases, in that order; junction bases with no gene match: 8. CDR1 is SGHAT and CDR2 is FQDESV in the germline V gene (reference sequence). Here the CDR3 DNA reads TGTGCCAGCAGCCCCACAGGGGATGGGTACGAGCAGTACTTC. Translation gives CASSPTGDGYEQYF.

The V call is TRBV5-4, the J call TRBJ1-4; 10 bases align to TRBD1. Germline-derived CDR1 and CDR2 are SGHNT and YYREEE (reference sequence). The CDR3 runs 15 residues. The trim removed 3 bases at V and 6 bases at J, leaving 5 bases unmatched. CDR3 nucleotide sequence: TGTGCCAGCAGCTCCGACAGGGGGCTAGATGAAAAACTGTTTTTT. It specifies CASSSDRGLDEKLFF.

Only one count was recorded for this clone. V usage is TRBV18 and J usage is TRBJ2-3; TRBD2 aligns across 9 bases. This CDR3 spans 17 amino acids. CDR1 KGHSH and CDR2 LQKENI come from the germline V gene. The trim removed 0 bases at V and 1 base at J, leaving 5 bases unmatched. Written as DNA, the CDR3 is TGTGCCAGCTCACCACCGACTAGCGGAAGCCGCACAGATACGCAGTATTTT. As protein: CASSPPTSGSRTDTQYF. The full variable domain, rest sourced from reference TRBV18 and TRBJ2-3, is NAGVMQNPRHLVRRRGQEARLRCSPMKGHSHVYWYRQLPEEGLKFMVYLQKENIIDESGMPKERFSAEFPKEGPSILRIQQVVRGDSAAYFCASSPPTSGSRTDTQYFGPGTRLTVL.

The V call is TRBV7-9, the J call TRBJ2-2; D not certain. This CDR3 is 13 amino acids long. The germline V gene encodes CDR1 SEHNR and CDR2 FQNEAQ (reference sequence). Trimming left V 1 base short and J 6 bases short, with 6 bases between. CDR3 sequence: CASSLVGPGELFF. The CDR3 DNA reads as TGTGCCAGCAGCTTAGTAGGGCCCGGGGAGCTGTTTTTT.

The gene calls are TRBV7-2 and TRBJ2-4; D could derive from TRBD1 or TRBD2 (5 bases each). Germline V gene lookup returns CDR1 SGHTA and CDR2 FQGNSA. The CDR3 extends over 13 amino acids. The V gene lost 5 bases and the J gene lost 8 bases, with 13 bases spanning the gap. The DNA of the CDR3 is TGTGCCAGCAGCGGGGGTTCTTGGTACATTCAGTACTTC. Translating gives CASSGGSWYIQYF.

The chain recombines TRBV19 with TRBJ1-1, with TRBD1 identical over 7 bases. V was clipped by 6 bases and J by 4 bases; unmatched bases: 11. CDR1 LNHDA and CDR2 SQIVND come from the germline V gene (reference sequence). This CDR3 has 15 amino acids. The CDR3 coding sequence is TGTGCCAGTAGCGCGCTGACAGGGTCTGGCACTGAAGCTTTCTTT. Translation gives CASSALTGSGTEAFF.

The chain is built from TRBV6-4 and TRBJ1-1; the D gene is possibly TRBD1 (6 bases). V was trimmed by 8 bases and J by 7 bases, leaving 17 bases between them. There are 13 residues in the CDR3. The germline V gene encodes CDR1 MRHNA and CDR2 SNTAGT. CDR3 bases: TGTGCCAGCGTTGCAGGGGACTCGGGTGAAGCTTTCTTT. This sequence encodes CASVAGDSGEAFF.

As regards this clone: The junction departs from the called germline gene at one end, perhaps through a read error. This chain joins TRBV9 and TRBJ2-5; 8 bases are shared with TRBD1. CDR3 length equals 16 residues. The germline gives CDR1 SGDLS, CDR2 YYNGEE. In DNA form, the CDR3 reads TGTGCCAGTAGCGACGGAGGGCAGGGGGCCGGTAGGACCCAGTACTTC. Residues: CASSDGGQGAGRTQYF. Together with reference TRBV9 and TRBJ2-5, the CDR3 gives the full variable domain: DSGVTQTPKHLITATGQRVTLRCSPRSGDLSVYWYQQSLDQGLQFLIQYYNGEERAKGNILERFSAQQFPDLHSELNLSSLELGDSALYFCASSDGGQGAGRTQYFGPGTRLLVL.

This rearrangement joins TRBV2 to TRBJ1-6, with no clear D. V was shortened by 6 bases and J by 6 bases, with 15 bases between the two germline ends. The CDR3 contains 15 residues. Germline V lookup: CDR1 SNHLY, CDR2 FYNNEI. The CDR3 loop reads CASSWTGPLNSPLHF. In DNA, the CDR3 is TGTGCCAGCAGCTGGACTGGTCCCCTTAATTCACCCCTCCACTTT.

The chain combines TRBV10-2 with TRBJ1-5; D is unresolved. Between the trimmed V and J ends, which lost 2 bases and 5 bases, there was a span of 7 bases. CDR3 length equals 13 residues. The V gene's germline CDR1 is WSHSY and CDR2 SAAADI. CDR3 coding DNA: TGCGCCAGCAGTGAGGGGTCCGATCAGCCCCAGCATTTT. It translates to CASSEGSDQPQHF.

This sequence joins TRBV6-1 and TRBJ2-7; 8 bases align to TRBD1. The J segment lost 1 base and the V segment lost 4 bases, leaving 18 bases of the junction unmatched. Germline CDR1 reads MNHNS; CDR2 reads SASEGT. The CDR3 has 19 amino acids. CDR3 nucleotides: TGTGCCAGCAGTGCCTTTCCGGTTTTTGGGACAGGAGAATCCTACGAGCAGTACTTC. Its translation: CASSAFPVFGTGESYEQYF.

The gene calls are TRBV12-3 or TRBV12-4 and TRBJ1-1; D may be TRBD1 (5 bases). The CDR3 has 13 amino acids. Between the trimmed V and J ends, which lost 6 bases and 0 bases, there was a span of 8 bases. The CDR3 DNA follows: TGTGCCAGCAGCCCAGGGCTGAACACTGAAGCTTTCTTT. It yields the protein CASSPGLNTEAFF.

The chain uses TRBV6-2 or TRBV6-3 and TRBJ1-6, with D possibly matching TRBD1 (6 bases). The V end lost 2 bases, the J end lost 8 bases, and 16 bases lay between the germline ends. CDR3 length: 16 amino acids. CDR1 and CDR2 from the germline V gene are MNHEY and SVGEGT. The CDR3 region is CASSYPPDRLDSPLHF. For the CDR3, the DNA is TGTGCCAGCAGTTACCCACCCGACAGGTTGGATTCACCCCTCCACTTT.

The rearrangement uses TRBV20-1 and TRBJ2-4, with unresolved D. CDR3 size: 10 residues. The germline V gene has CDR1 DFQATT and CDR2 SNEGSKA (reference sequence). Trimming stripped 3 bases from V and 7 bases from J, with 4 bases between. The CDR3 here is CSASPNIQYF. The CDR3 DNA reads as TGCAGTGCTAGTCCTAACATTCAGTACTTC.